This entry lists 28 T cell receptor beta chains sequenced from one sample in a study of shared clonotypes between healthy human individuals. The repertoire was sequenced with immunoSEQ multiplex PCR; TCRdb's copy has only in-frame clones and lacks some. The repertoire has about 2 million clones, approximately 94% of them found once; the top ten carry about 1.1%. CD45RO-negative, CCR7-selected cells formed the naive CD8 fraction, which excluded terminally differentiated effector memory CD45RA+ cells. Sequenced input: naive CD8+ T cells sorted from blood. Receptors were obtained from a man aged 18 to 35 in good health.

This clone showed up just once. The chain combines TRBV7-3 with TRBJ2-1; D is possibly TRBD1 or TRBD2 (5 bases each). The CDR3 runs 15 residues. From germline, CDR1 is SGHTA and CDR2 FQGTGA. With 3 bases removed from V and 0 bases from J, the gap between germline ends came to 9 bases. The CDR3 sequence is CASSFRDRSYNEQFF. The CDR3 DNA is TGTGCCAGCAGCTTCCGGGACCGCTCCTACAATGAGCAGTTCTTC.

A single count supports this clone. V gene TRBV29-1 combines with J gene TRBJ2-1; D is ambiguous. Germline V gene lookup returns CDR1 SQVTM and CDR2 ANQGSEA. V was clipped by 5 bases and J by 0 bases, with 11 bases between them. The CDR3 totals 14 residues. CDR3 nucleotide sequence: TGCAGCGTTCCACCCAGTAGCTCCTACAATGAGCAGTTCTTC. Its protein is CSVPPSSSYNEQFF.

This chain connects TRBV4-1 to TRBJ2-2; the D is unclear. Germline assignment: CDR1 MGHRA and CDR2 YSYEKL. This CDR3 comprises 17 residues. V lost 0 bases, J lost 1 base, and 12 bases lay in between. Here the CDR3 DNA reads TGCGCCAGCAGCCAAGATCGAACTCTTGAGAACACCGGGGAGCTGTTTTTT. Its translation is CASSQDRTLENTGELFF.

This chain uses TRBV19 with TRBJ1-5; D remains ambiguous. Germline V CDR1 and CDR2: LNHDA, SQIVND (reference sequence). Trimming pared 2 bases from V and 5 bases from J, leaving 7 bases between. This CDR3 region has 13 residues. The CDR3 region is CASSITGDQPQHF. CDR3 DNA: TGTGCCAGTAGTATAACGGGAGATCAGCCCCAGCATTTT.

The genes are TRBV6-1 and TRBJ2-1; no firm D call. The CDR3 extends over 12 amino acids. From germline, CDR1 is MNHNS and CDR2 SASEGT. V shed 5 bases and J shed 8 bases, with 10 bases lying between them. The CDR3 DNA follows: TGTGCCAGCAGTTCCCCTAGGGATGAGCAGTTCTTC. Amino acids: CASSSPRDEQFF.

This clone was observed once. The chain couples TRBV5-1 to TRBJ2-1; perhaps D is TRBD1 or TRBD2 (6 bases each). The germline V and J ends were trimmed by 1 base and 8 bases, with 13 bases remaining between them. CDR1 is SGHRS, CDR2 YFSETQ, per germline. This CDR3 comprises 14 residues. The CDR3 sequence is CASSLWGARDEQFF. CDR3 in DNA: TGCGCCAGCAGCTTGTGGGGGGCCCGGGATGAGCAGTTCTTC. Full variable domain (outside the CDR3, taken from reference TRBV5-1 and TRBJ2-1): KAGVTQTPRYLIKTRGQQVTLSCSPISGHRSVSWYQQTPGQGLQFLFEYFSETQRNKGNFPGRFSGRQFSNSRSEMNVSTLELGDSALYLCASSLWGARDEQFFGPGTRLTVL.

The chain links TRBV2 to TRBJ1-1; D not certain. This CDR3 region has 14 residues. V dropped 3 bases and J dropped 4 bases, with 12 bases sitting between them. Germline CDR1 reads SNHLY; CDR2 reads FYNNEI. CDR3 region: CASSDPEVSTEAFF. CDR3 bases: TGTGCCAGCAGTGATCCGGAGGTTTCCACTGAAGCTTTCTTT.

This clone appeared a single time. CDR3 nucleotide sequence: TGTGCCAGCAGCCTTCACAGGGGGCCGGGTGAAAAACTGTTTTTT. Amino acids: CASSLHRGPGEKLFF. The chain couples TRBV7-8 to TRBJ1-4, with 9 bases lining up with TRBD1. V lost 5 bases, J lost 7 bases, and 8 bases stayed unmatched. This CDR3 has 15 amino acids. Germline V gene lookup returns CDR1 SGHVS and CDR2 FQNEAQ.

The chain links TRBV2 to TRBJ2-7; 10 bases fit TRBD2. The CDR3 extends over 16 amino acids. The V and J ends lost 8 bases and 4 bases, in that order; junction bases with no gene match: 14. Germline V gene lookup returns CDR1 SNHLY and CDR2 FYNNEI. CDR3 nucleotides: TGTGCCAGCGTCGAGGAACTAGCGGGGATCAATTACGAGCAGTACTTC. The encoded protein is CASVEELAGINYEQYF. Complete variable domain (other parts from reference TRBV2 and TRBJ2-7): EPEVTQTPSHQVTQMGQEVILRCVPISNHLYFYWYRQILGQKVEFLVSFYNNEISEKSEIFDDQFSVERPDGSNFTLKIRSTKLEDSAMYFCASVEELAGINYEQYFGPGTRLTVT.

Note on this clone: In the same sample, other DNA sequences code for this CDR3. V usage is TRBV27 and J usage is TRBJ2-7, with 11 bases identical to TRBD2. Germline-derived CDR1 and CDR2 are MNHEY and SMNVEV (reference sequence). The V and J ends lost 3 bases and 3 bases, in that order; junction bases with no gene match: 1. The CDR3 has 14 residues. The chain's CDR3 is CASSLTSGNYEQYF. CDR3 nucleotide sequence: TGTGCCAGCAGTTTGACTAGCGGGAACTACGAGCAGTACTTC.

Points on this clone: The sample carries other DNA sequences with the same CDR3. This chain uses TRBV7-9 with TRBJ2-5; a possible D gene is TRBD1 (6 bases). Looked up from germline, CDR1 is SEHNR and CDR2 is FQNEAQ (reference sequence). Trimming stripped 5 bases from V and 1 base from J, with 8 bases between. This CDR3 region has 13 residues. The CDR3 sequence is CASSRTVQETQYF. CDR3 nucleotide sequence: TGTGCCAGCAGCAGGACAGTCCAAGAGACCCAGTACTTC.

This clone was observed a single time. This chain joins TRBV19 and TRBJ2-1, with 8 positions matching TRBD2. V trimming: 4 bases; J trimming: 2 bases; junction bases outside the gene matches: 10. The CDR3 consists of 17 residues. The germline gives CDR1 LNHDA, CDR2 SQIVND (reference sequence). Here the CDR3 reads CASSTPIAGRPYNEQFF. For the CDR3, the DNA is TGTGCCAGTAGTACCCCTATAGCGGGAAGGCCCTACAATGAGCAGTTCTTC. The variable domain in full, completed from reference TRBV19 and TRBJ2-1, reads DGGITQSPKYLFRKEGQNVTLSCEQNLNHDAMYWYRQDPGQGLRLIYYSQIVNDFQKGDIAEGYSVSREKKESFPLTVTSAQKNPTAFYLCASSTPIAGRPYNEQFFGPGTRLTVL.

The chain combines TRBV7-2 with TRBJ2-3; D is possibly TRBD1 or TRBD2 (6 bases each). Germline V gene data show CDR1 as SGHTA and CDR2 as FQGNSA. This CDR3 is built from 16 residues. The germline V and J ends were trimmed by 1 base and 3 bases, with 14 bases remaining between them. CDR3 nucleotides: TGTGCCAGCAGCTTAGATTCCGGAGGGGGTACAGATACGCAGTATTTT. This sequence encodes CASSLDSGGGTDTQYF. The full variable domain, completed using reference TRBV7-2 and TRBJ2-3, is GAGVSQSPSNKVTEKGKDVELRCDPISGHTALYWYRQSLGQGLEFLIYFQGNSAPDKSGLPSDRFSAERTGGSVSTLTIQRTQQEDSAVYLCASSLDSGGGTDTQYFGPGTRLTVL.

This sequence joins TRBV29-1 and TRBJ2-5; the match to TRBD1 covers 8 bases. The CDR3 is 13 amino acids. The trim removed 3 bases at V and 2 bases at J, leaving 2 bases unmatched. Germline CDR1 is SQVTM and CDR2 is ANQGSEA. DNA of the CDR3: TGCAGCGTTGAGGACAGGGCTCAAGAGACCCAGTACTTC. Its translation is CSVEDRAQETQYF.

The genes are TRBV4-1 and TRBJ1-1; no reliable D call. The CDR3 extends over 13 amino acids. CDR1 is MGHRA, CDR2 YSYEKL, per germline. Deletions cut 4 bases from V and 1 base from J, with 7 bases between. This CDR3 is CASSPTGNTEAFF. CDR3 DNA: TGCGCCAGCAGCCCGACGGGGAACACTGAAGCTTTCTTT.

V gene TRBV4-1 combines with J gene TRBJ1-6, with D uncertain. This CDR3 is built from 15 residues. The germline gives CDR1 MGHRA, CDR2 YSYEKL. V was clipped by 0 bases and J by 8 bases, with 11 bases between them. The CDR3, as DNA: TGCGCCAGCAGCCAAGACTACGGACTCTATTCACCCCTCCACTTT. It encodes CASSQDYGLYSPLHF.

The genes are TRBV25-1 and TRBJ1-2; 10 nucleotides match TRBD1. The CDR3 contains 14 residues. In germline, CDR1 is MGHDK, CDR2 SYGVNS. The ends lost 2 bases at V and 4 bases at J; junction bases unmatched: 1. DNA for the CDR3: TGTGCCAGCAGTGAAGGGACAGGGGCCTATGGCTACACCTTC. This sequence encodes CASSEGTGAYGYTF.

This clone was observed a single time. The rearrangement uses TRBV27 and TRBJ1-2, with 8 bases that match TRBD1. Germline trimming cut 11 bases from V and 4 bases from J; bases unmatched to any gene: 12. The CDR3 totals 14 residues. In germline, CDR1 is MNHEY, CDR2 SMNVEV (reference sequence). CDR3 sequence: CAAAAGQGLYGYTF. CDR3 nucleotides: TGTGCCGCAGCAGCTGGACAGGGACTCTATGGCTACACCTTC.

This clone was seen once. Different DNA sequences within this sample yield the same CDR3. V usage is TRBV18 and J usage is TRBJ2-7; 11 bases match TRBD1. The junction had 3 bases not matched to a gene; V was cut back by 3 bases and J by 2 bases. This CDR3 comprises 15 residues. Per the germline V gene, CDR1 is KGHSH and CDR2 is LQKENI. CDR3 amino acids: CASSPPGQGAYEQYF. The DNA of the CDR3 is TGTGCCAGCTCACCCCCGGGACAGGGGGCCTACGAGCAGTACTTC.

The J gene is TRBJ2-7, the V gene TRBV11-2; a possible D gene is TRBD2 (5 bases). The ends were cut back, 3 bases at V and 4 bases at J, with 13 bases in the middle. The CDR3 is 14 amino acids. Germline lookup yields CDR1 SGHAT and CDR2 FQNNGV. The chain's CDR3 is CASSFTSSLYEQYF. CDR3 DNA sequence: TGTGCCAGCAGCTTTACTAGTTCGCTGTACGAGCAGTACTTC.

The chain joins TRBV2 to TRBJ2-5; D is undetermined. The CDR3 has 16 amino acids. In germline, CDR1 is SNHLY, CDR2 FYNNEI. V was shortened by 0 bases and J by 5 bases, with 16 bases between the two germline ends. CDR3 region: CASSEAYSTLVETQYF. CDR3 sequence (DNA): TGTGCCAGCAGTGAAGCTTATAGTACATTAGTGGAGACCCAGTACTTC. Full variable domain (missing parts from reference TRBV2 and TRBJ2-5): EPEVTQTPSHQVTQMGQEVILRCVPISNHLYFYWYRQILGQKVEFLVSFYNNEISEKSEIFDDQFSVERPDGSNFTLKIRSTKLEDSAMYFCASSEAYSTLVETQYFGPGTRLLVL.

This chain links TRBV13 with TRBJ2-7, with TRBD1 identical over 7 bases. This CDR3 spans 14 amino acids. Germline CDR1 reads PRHDT; CDR2 reads FYEKMQ (reference sequence). V was clipped by 4 bases and J by 2 bases; unmatched bases: 5. The CDR3 sequence: CASSWGTEPYEQYF. CDR3 in DNA: TGTGCCAGCAGCTGGGGGACAGAGCCCTACGAGCAGTACTTC.

The J gene is TRBJ2-7, the V gene TRBV7-9; D unclear. CDR1 and CDR2 from the germline V gene are SEHNR and FQNEAQ (reference sequence). Trimming cost V 1 base and J 3 bases, with 10 bases left between them. This CDR3 is 14 amino acids long. CDR3 DNA: TGTGCCAGCAGCTTAGAGAATCCATTCTACGAGCAGTACTTC. Translated: CASSLENPFYEQYF.

The chain couples TRBV29-1 to TRBJ1-1, with no clear D. Germline V gene data show CDR1 as SQVTM and CDR2 as ANQGSEA. The CDR3 is 10 amino acids. Trimming removed 3 bases from V and 5 bases from J, with 4 bases in between. The CDR3 bases are TGCAGCGTTGAGCCTACTGAAGCTTTCTTT. It yields the protein CSVEPTEAFF.

On this clone itself: Within the sample, other DNA sequences also encode this same CDR3. J is TRBJ2-7 and V is TRBV11-2; D may match TRBD1 or TRBD2 (5 bases each). Trimming shortened V by 3 bases and J by 3 bases, and 9 bases separated the two germline ends. Per germline, CDR1 SGHAT and CDR2 FQNNGV. CDR3 length: 13 amino acids. CDR3 DNA: TGTGCCAGCAGCTTGGGGGAGAGCTACGAGCAGTACTTC. It translates to CASSLGESYEQYF.

The chain has TRBV13 and TRBJ2-5, with TRBD2 identical over 10 bases. Trimming took 4 bases from V and 1 from J; bases not matched to a gene: 6. CDR1 is PRHDT, CDR2 FYEKMQ, per germline (reference sequence). The CDR3 totals 16 residues. The CDR3 here is CASSSRTSGFQETQYF. In DNA form, the CDR3 reads TGTGCCAGCAGCTCTAGGACTAGCGGATTCCAAGAGACCCAGTACTTC. Complete variable domain (other parts from reference TRBV13 and TRBJ2-5): AAGVIQSPRHLIKEKRETATLKCYPIPRHDTVYWYQQGPGQDPQFLISFYEKMQSDKGSIPDRFSAQQFSDYHSELNMSSLELGDSALYFCASSSRTSGFQETQYFGPGTRLLVL.

The chain carries TRBV10-2 and TRBJ1-6; no clear D. The CDR3 contains 13 residues. The V end lost 3 bases, the J end lost 9 bases, and 9 bases lay between the germline ends. The germline V gene encodes CDR1 WSHSY and CDR2 SAAADI. CDR3 in amino acids: CASSESLGSPLHF. The CDR3 DNA follows: TGCGCCAGCAGTGAAAGCCTGGGTTCACCCCTCCACTTT.

Points on this clone: The sample has other DNA sequences that encode this CDR3 too. The V gene is TRBV27, the J gene TRBJ2-2, with TRBD1 matching over 9 bases. Germline CDR1 MNHEY, CDR2 SMNVEV (reference sequence). V was pared by 5 bases and J by 5 bases, with 6 bases of the junction left unmatched. This CDR3 is 15 amino acids long. The CDR3 is CASSLRGQGTGELFF. Written as DNA, the CDR3 is TGTGCCAGCAGTCTCCGAGGACAGGGGACCGGGGAGCTGTTTTTT.